Listed below are T cell receptor beta chains from one sample, sequenced in a study of blood T cell repertoires in COVID-19. Assay used: immunoSEQ multiplex PCR; TCRdb lists only in-frame clones, some missing. Among around 700,000 clones, 85% to 90% were seen once, and the ten largest hold roughly 0.26%. Sequencing was done on a sample of peripheral blood. The receptor set was obtained from a woman between 18 and 30 years old with acute or convalescent COVID-19. Both conserved end residues are part of each CDR3. The D gene is left open where the match is weak.

.	TRBV6-2/TRBV6-3	TRBJ1-5	CASSYADYSNQPQHF
TRBD1	TRBV19	TRBJ1-5	CASSMPGQLNQPQHF
TRBD1	TRBV5-1	TRBJ2-7	CASSWTGTGADEQYF
TRBD1	TRBV3-1/TRBV3-2	TRBJ1-2	CASSQNTGEDGYTF
.	TRBV4-3	TRBJ2-1	CASSQVNRAYNEQFF
TRBD1	TRBV9	TRBJ1-1	CASSAGQGGTKGTEAFF
TRBD1	TRBV5-6	TRBJ1-2	CASSSFRQGSYGYTF
.	TRBV27	TRBJ1-2	CASSPVPNYGYTF
.	TRBV7-9	TRBJ2-3	CASSPPSSDTQYF
TRBD2	TRBV3-1/TRBV3-2	TRBJ2-4	CASSHKAGGLNIQYF
TRBD2	TRBV27	TRBJ2-2	CASSLSGGGTGELFF
.	TRBV19	TRBJ2-2	CASSPDYTGELFF
TRBD1	TRBV25-1	TRBJ1-4	CASSEFGTAYNEKLFF
.	TRBV2	TRBJ1-1	CASSATDTDRAFF
.	TRBV7-6	TRBJ1-2	CASSTRAGNGYTF
.	TRBV6-2/TRBV6-3	TRBJ1-1	CASRPPVSTEAFF
TRBD1	TRBV4-3	TRBJ1-1	CASSQDENRGLDTEAFF
.	TRBV6-5	TRBJ2-1	CASSWQGGQFF
.	TRBV5-1	TRBJ2-7	CASSHDSEAYEQYF
TRBD1	TRBV2	TRBJ2-1	CASSPQGTVRNEQFF
.	TRBV7-3	TRBJ2-4	CASSPSRETIQYF
TRBD1	TRBV2	TRBJ1-6	CASRLGQVSPLHF
TRBD1	TRBV19	TRBJ1-5	CASSSTGVNSNQPQHF
TRBD1	TRBV6-5	TRBJ1-4	CASSYSGTGGEKLFF
.	TRBV25-1	TRBJ2-7	CASSEDITYEQYF
.	TRBV4-1	TRBJ1-2	CASSQATGNYGYTF
TRBD2	TRBV6-5	TRBJ2-1	CASSSGRSSSYNEQFF
.	TRBV15	TRBJ1-1	CATSRVRVGTEAFF
.	TRBV6-5	TRBJ2-3	CASSTGLGTQYF
.	TRBV6-1	TRBJ1-1	CASSEGEVGEAFF